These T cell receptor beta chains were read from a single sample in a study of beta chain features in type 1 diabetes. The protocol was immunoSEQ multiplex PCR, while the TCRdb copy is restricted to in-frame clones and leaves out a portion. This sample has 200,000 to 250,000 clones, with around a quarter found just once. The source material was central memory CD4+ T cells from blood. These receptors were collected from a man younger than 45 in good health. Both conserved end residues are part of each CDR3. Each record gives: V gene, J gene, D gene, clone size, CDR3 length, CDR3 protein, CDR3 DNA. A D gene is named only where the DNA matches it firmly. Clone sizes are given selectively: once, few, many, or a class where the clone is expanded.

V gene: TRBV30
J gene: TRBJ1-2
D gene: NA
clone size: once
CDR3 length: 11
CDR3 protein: CAWTRDHHYTF
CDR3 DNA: TGTGCCTGGACCCGTGACCACCACTACACCTTC

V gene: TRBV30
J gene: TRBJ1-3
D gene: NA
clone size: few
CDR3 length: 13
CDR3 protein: CAWSLQSGNTIYF
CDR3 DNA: TGTGCCTGGAGTCTGCAGTCGGGAAACACCATATATTTT

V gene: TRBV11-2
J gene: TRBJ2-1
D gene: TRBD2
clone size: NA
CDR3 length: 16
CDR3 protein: CASSLDQGLARNEQFF
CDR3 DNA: TGTGCCAGCAGCTTAGATCAGGGACTAGCGAGGAATGAGCAGTTCTTC

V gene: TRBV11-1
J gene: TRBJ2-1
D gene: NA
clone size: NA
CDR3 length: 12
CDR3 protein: CASSNRLGEQFF
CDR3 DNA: TGTGCCAGCAGCAACCGGTTGGGTGAGCAGTTCTTC

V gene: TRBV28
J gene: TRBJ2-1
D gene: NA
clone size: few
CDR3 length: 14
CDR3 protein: CASSVESSYNEQFF
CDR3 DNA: TGTGCCAGCAGTGTGGAAAGCTCCTACAATGAGCAGTTCTTC

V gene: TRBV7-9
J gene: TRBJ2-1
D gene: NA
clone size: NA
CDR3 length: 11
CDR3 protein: CASSEQREQFF
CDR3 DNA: TGTGCCAGCAGCGAACAGCGGGAGCAGTTCTTC

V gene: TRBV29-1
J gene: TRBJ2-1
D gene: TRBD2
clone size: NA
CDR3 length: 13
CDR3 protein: CSSRERNNGEQFF
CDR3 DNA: TGCAGCTCGCGGGAGCGTAATAACGGTGAGCAGTTCTTC

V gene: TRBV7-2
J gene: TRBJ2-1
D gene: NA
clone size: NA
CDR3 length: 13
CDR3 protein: CASRQTVYNEQFF
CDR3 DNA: TGTGCCAGCAGACAGACAGTTTACAATGAGCAGTTCTTC

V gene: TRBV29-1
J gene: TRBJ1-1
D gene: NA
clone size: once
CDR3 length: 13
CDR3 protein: CSVEVGRSTEAFF
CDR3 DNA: TGCAGCGTTGAAGTGGGCAGATCCACTGAAGCTTTCTTT

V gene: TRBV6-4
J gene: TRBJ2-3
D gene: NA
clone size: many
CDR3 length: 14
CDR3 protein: CASSDDRRTDTQYF
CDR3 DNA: TGTGCCAGCAGTGACGACAGACGCACAGATACGCAGTATTTT

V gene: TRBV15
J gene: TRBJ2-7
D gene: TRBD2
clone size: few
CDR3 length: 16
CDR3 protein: CATSSRLAGVTYEQYF
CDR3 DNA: TGTGCCACCAGCAGCAGACTAGCGGGGGTAACCTACGAGCAGTACTTC

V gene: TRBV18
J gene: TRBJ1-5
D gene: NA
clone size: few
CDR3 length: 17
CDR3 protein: CASSLSAGGGVGQPQHF
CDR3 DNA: TGTGCCAGCTCACTGTCCGCGGGAGGAGGGGTTGGTCAGCCCCAGCATTTT

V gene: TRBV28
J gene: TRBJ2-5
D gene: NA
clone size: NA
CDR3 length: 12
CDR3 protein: CASAGSEKTQYF
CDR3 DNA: TGTGCCAGCGCCGGTAGTGAAAAGACCCAGTACTTC

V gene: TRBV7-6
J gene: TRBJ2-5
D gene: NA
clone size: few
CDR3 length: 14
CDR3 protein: CASSLASVMETQYF
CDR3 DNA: TGTGCCAGCAGCTTGGCTAGCGTCATGGAGACCCAGTACTTC

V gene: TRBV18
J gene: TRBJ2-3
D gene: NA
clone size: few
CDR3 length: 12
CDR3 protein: CASSPKADTQYF
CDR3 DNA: TGTGCCAGCTCACCAAAGGCAGATACGCAGTATTTT

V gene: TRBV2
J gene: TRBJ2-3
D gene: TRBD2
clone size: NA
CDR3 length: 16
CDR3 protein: CASSEGAGGPLYTQYF
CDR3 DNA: TGTGCCAGCAGTGAAGGGGCGGGGGGGCCCCTCTATACGCAGTATTTT

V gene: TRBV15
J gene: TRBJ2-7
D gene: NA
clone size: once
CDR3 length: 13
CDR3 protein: CATSKERAYEQYF
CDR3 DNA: TGTGCCACCAGCAAGGAGAGAGCCTACGAGCAGTACTTC